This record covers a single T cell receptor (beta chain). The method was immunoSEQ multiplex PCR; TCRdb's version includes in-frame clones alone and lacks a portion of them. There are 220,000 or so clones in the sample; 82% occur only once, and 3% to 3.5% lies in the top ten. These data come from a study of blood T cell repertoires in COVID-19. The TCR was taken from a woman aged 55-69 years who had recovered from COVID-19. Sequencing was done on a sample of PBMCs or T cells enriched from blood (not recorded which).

This chain's CDR3 is CASSPRRGGYEQYF. The CDR3 DNA sequence: TGTGCCAGCAGTCCCCGGAGAGGTGGATACGAGCAGTACTTC. The chain couples TRBV27 to TRBJ2-7, with D uncertain. Germline CDR1 and CDR2: MNHEY and SMNVEV (reference sequence). The CDR3 spans 14 residues. The V gene lost 5 bases and the J gene lost 4 bases, with 15 bases spanning the gap.